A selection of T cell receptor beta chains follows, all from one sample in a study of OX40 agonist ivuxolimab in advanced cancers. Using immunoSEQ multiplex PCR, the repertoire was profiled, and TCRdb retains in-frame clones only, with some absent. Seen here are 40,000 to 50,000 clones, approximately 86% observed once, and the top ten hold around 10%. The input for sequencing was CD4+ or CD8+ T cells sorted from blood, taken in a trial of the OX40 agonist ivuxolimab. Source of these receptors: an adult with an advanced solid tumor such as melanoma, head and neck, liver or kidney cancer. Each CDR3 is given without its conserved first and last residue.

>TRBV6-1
ASSVGRGVYEQY
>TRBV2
ASNMGPRKDTGELF
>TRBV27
ASSLLGPSYEQY
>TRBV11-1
ASSGPRESRGQETQY
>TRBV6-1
ASSEKWDRMNTEAF
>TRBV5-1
ASSGGNTGELF
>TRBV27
ASSLGQGALTDTQY
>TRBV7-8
ASSFSGGMVKNIQY
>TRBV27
ASSLSPVKDTQY
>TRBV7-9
ASSLEQNSPLH
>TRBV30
AWRGGLAGESYTGELF
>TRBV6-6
ASSYPIQGSNQPQH
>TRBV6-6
ASSYFGGSSEQF
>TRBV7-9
ASSGLRGGPYEQY
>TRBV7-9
ASSLRQGTNEKLF